This T cell receptor beta chain was sequenced in a study of blood T cells in healthy people across ages. Next came a second PCR, run for roughly 6 to 11 cycles, which used a sample-barcoded 5' primer along with a J-beta primer mix. From the 5' RACE reads, TCRdb called clonotypes with MiXCR, one entry per CDR3 protein. The sample carries fewer than 1.5 million distinct CDR3 sequences, around 42% recorded once. Material for sequencing was blood. The TCR was taken from a young woman in good health.

The CDR3 coding sequence is TGTGCCTGGAGTCCACAGAGAGATCAGCCCCAGCATTTT. Translating it yields CAWSPQRDQPQHF. This chain connects TRBV30 to TRBJ1-5; D unresolved. Trimming stripped 2 bases from V and 5 bases from J, with 10 bases between. The CDR3 consists of 13 residues. Germline V gene lookup returns CDR1 GTSNPN and CDR2 SVGIG (reference sequence).